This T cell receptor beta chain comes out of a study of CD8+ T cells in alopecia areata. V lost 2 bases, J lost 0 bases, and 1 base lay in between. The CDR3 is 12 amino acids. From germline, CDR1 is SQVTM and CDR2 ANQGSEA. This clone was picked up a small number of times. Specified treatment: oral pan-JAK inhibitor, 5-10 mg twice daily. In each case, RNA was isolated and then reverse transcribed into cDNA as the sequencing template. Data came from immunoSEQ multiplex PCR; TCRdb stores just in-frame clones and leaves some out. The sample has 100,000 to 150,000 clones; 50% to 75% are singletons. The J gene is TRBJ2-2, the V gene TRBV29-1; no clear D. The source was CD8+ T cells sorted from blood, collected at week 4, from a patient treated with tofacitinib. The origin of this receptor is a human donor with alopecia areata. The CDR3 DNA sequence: TGCAGCGTTGAACCGAACACCGGGGAGCTGTTTTTT. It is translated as CSVEPNTGELFF.